This entry features one TCR beta chain sequence. Losses at the gene ends were 6 bases for V and 6 bases for J; bases not matched to a gene: 7. The CDR3 runs to 14 residues. The V gene's germline CDR1 is DFQATT and CDR2 SNEGSKA (reference sequence). The authors reverse transcribed 0.5 to 1 ug RNA with random hexamers. TCRdb used MiXCR to reprocess the immunoSEQ multiplex PCR reads, holding one entry per CDR3 protein. Among 140,000 or so distinct CDR3 sequences, 94% were seen once, and the ten largest hold 0.075% to 0.09%. This entry belongs to a study of CD8 T cells in Susac syndrome. The source of this sequence is a human donor in good health. The material sequenced was CD4+ T cells from PBMCs. The chain couples TRBV20-1 to TRBJ2-7; 14 bases map to TRBD2. The CDR3 DNA reads TGCAGTGCCCCTTCGGGACTAGCGGGAGTCGAGCAGTACTTC. It codes for CSAPSGLAGVEQYF.